The rows below give T cell receptor beta chains drawn from one sample of a study of T cell responses to AZD1222 COVID-19 vaccine. Method: immunoSEQ multiplex PCR; TCRdb's copy keeps in-frame clones and lacks some. This sample has over 150,000 clones; 85% to 90% occur once, and the top ten carry about 5.1%. Sequenced material: peripheral blood, taken on day 0 of MenACWY control vaccination. These receptors were obtained from an adult in good health. The CDR3 runs from the conserved cysteine through the conserved F or W. The order of the fields is clone size, D gene, V gene, J gene, CDR3 protein, CDR3 DNA. A D gene is named only where the DNA matches it firmly. Where a row states a size, it is once, few, many or the class of an expanded clone; other rows omit it.

once	.	TRBV5-1	TRBJ2-1	CASSLVRGSGGDEQFF	TGCGCCAGCAGCTTGGTTCGGGGATCCGGAGGGGATGAGCAGTTCTTC
.	TRBD2	TRBV4-1	TRBJ2-1	CASSLLAGPRNEQFF	TGCGCCAGCAGTCTACTAGCGGGTCCTCGGAATGAGCAGTTCTTC
.	TRBD1	TRBV6-6	TRBJ2-5	CASRIDRVRETQYF	TGTGCCAGCAGGATAGACAGGGTGCGAGAGACCCAGTACTTC
once	.	TRBV5-8	TRBJ2-5	CASSLGAGSQETQYF	TGTGCCAGCAGTCTTGGTGCGGGGAGCCAAGAGACCCAGTACTTC
.	.	TRBV7-3	TRBJ2-1	CASSLRSRGRDRNEQFF	TGTGCCAGCAGCTTAAGAAGCAGGGGCAGGGATCGCAATGAGCAGTTCTTC
.	.	TRBV11-2	TRBJ2-7	CASSRLRTRKVGEQYF	TGTGCCAGCAGCCGATTAAGAACGAGGAAGGTCGGCGAGCAGTACTTC
.	.	TRBV7-9	TRBJ2-7	CASSSGDRSEQYF	TGTGCCAGCAGCTCGGGGGACAGAAGCGAGCAGTACTTC
.	TRBD2	TRBV4-1	TRBJ2-1	CASSQSGGNYNEQFF	TGCGCCAGCAGCCAATCCGGGGGGAACTACAATGAGCAGTTCTTC
.	.	TRBV5-8	TRBJ1-1	CASSLRVSANTEAFF	TGTGCCAGCAGCTTGCGCGTATCGGCGAACACTGAAGCTTTCTTT
.	.	TRBV25-1	TRBJ1-4	CASSDPRGNEKLFF	TGTGCCAGCAGTGACCCTCGAGGCAATGAAAAACTGTTTTTT
.	TRBD1	TRBV18	TRBJ1-6	CASSLRQGEKTLHF	TGTGCCAGCTCACTTAGACAGGGGGAGAAAACCCTCCACTTT
.	.	TRBV24-1	TRBJ1-2	CATSDSRPEESYGYTF	TGTGCCACCAGTGATTCCAGACCAGAAGAATCTTATGGCTACACCTTC
.	.	TRBV29-1	TRBJ1-2	CSVEFRRDSNYGYTF	TGCAGCGTTGAATTCCGGCGAGACTCTAACTATGGCTACACCTTC
few	.	TRBV19	TRBJ1-2	CASSMVGDGYTF	TGTGCCAGTAGTATGGTGGGGGACGGCTACACCTTC
.	.	TRBV7-3	TRBJ1-1	CASSIQPNTEAFF	TGTGCCAGCAGCATACAGCCGAACACTGAAGCTTTCTTT
.	.	TRBV3-1/TRBV3-2	TRBJ2-7	CASSQGGAHEQYF	TGTGCCAGCAGCCAAGGGGGGGCGCACGAGCAGTACTTC
.	TRBD1	TRBV6-5	TRBJ1-5	CASSTATGGQPQHF	TGTGCCAGCAGCACCGCGACAGGGGGACAGCCCCAGCATTTT
.	TRBD1	TRBV5-1	TRBJ2-5	CASSPDRGGSGVTQYF	TGCGCCAGCAGCCCGGACAGGGGTGGAAGTGGGGTGACCCAGTACTTC
.	TRBD1	TRBV27	TRBJ1-1	CASSPRQGMNTEAFF	TGTGCCAGCAGTCCCCGACAGGGGATGAACACTGAAGCTTTCTTT
.	.	TRBV7-6	TRBJ2-7	CASSLAGHPSYEQYF	TGTGCCAGCAGCTTAGCGGGACACCCTTCCTACGAGCAGTACTTC
.	TRBD1	TRBV6-5	TRBJ1-5	CAGQGASNQPQHF	TGTGCCGGACAGGGGGCGAGCAATCAGCCCCAGCATTTT
.	.	TRBV30	TRBJ1-2	CAWSRDSNYGYTF	TGTGCCTGGAGCCGAGACAGTAACTATGGCTACACCTTC
.	TRBD1	TRBV9	TRBJ2-5	CASSPGTGASQETQYF	TGTGCCAGCAGCCCCGGGACAGGGGCTTCCCAAGAGACCCAGTACTTC
.	.	TRBV21-1	TRBJ2-1	CVRGRSSYNEQFF	TGTGTGCGGGGCAGGAGCTCCTACAATGAGCAGTTCTTC
.	TRBD2	TRBV5-6	TRBJ2-2	CASSLPGLAGGTGELFF	TGTGCCAGCAGCTTGCCGGGACTAGCGGGGGGGACCGGGGAGCTGTTTTTT
.	.	TRBV5-6	TRBJ1-4	CASSLWGGDEKLFF	TGTGCCAGCAGCTTGTGGGGGGGTGATGAAAAACTGTTTTTT
.	.	TRBV7-2	TRBJ2-1	CASSFGTYNEQFF	TGTGCCAGCAGCTTCGGGACTTACAATGAGCAGTTCTTC
.	TRBD2	TRBV3-1/TRBV3-2	TRBJ2-5	CASSPNSGGPQETQYF	TGTGCCAGCAGCCCGAACAGCGGGGGGCCACAAGAGACCCAGTACTTC
once	.	TRBV11-3	TRBJ2-3	CASSVGASSGTQYF	TGTGCCAGCAGCGTCGGGGCTAGTTCTGGTACGCAGTATTTT